The present entry profiles one T cell receptor (beta chain) with its context. No antigen is known for it. The data were obtained in a study of OX40 agonist ivuxolimab in advanced cancers. At the level of the study: Cohort: 80% to 90% men, mean age about 62, aged roughly 20 to 79. Whole-study results and caveats: At 0.1-3.0 mg/kg, partial responders had clonal expansion among the lowest observed. Doses of 0.1 to 3.0 mg/kg were accompanied by clonal expansion of CD4+ and CD8+ blood T cells by week 6.

Profiled with immunoSEQ multiplex PCR; TCRdb holds only in-frame clones, not every one. The data contain roughly 24,000 clones, 75% to 85% of them seen just once; the ten biggest clones take up roughly 26%. This CDR3 has 18 amino acids. Germline lookup yields CDR1 SGHRS and CDR2 YFSETQ. The V segment lost 3 bases and the J segment 3 bases; nucleotides outside the gene matches: 7. The sample in question was CD4+ or CD8+ T cells sorted from blood, obtained in a trial of the OX40 agonist ivuxolimab. The chain links TRBV5-1 to TRBJ2-3; 16 nucleotides match TRBD2. The sequence was collected from an adult with an advanced solid tumor such as melanoma, head and neck, liver or kidney cancer. This CDR3 reads CASSSPGLAGGRTDTQYF. The CDR3 DNA reads TGCGCCAGCAGCTCACCGGGACTAGCGGGAGGGCGGACAGATACGCAGTATTTT.